This T cell receptor (beta chain) originates from a study of T cells in Graves' hyperthyroidism and ophthalmopathy. This clonotype was counted many times. As yet, its antigen is unknown. CDR1 and CDR2 from the germline V gene are SGHVS and FQNEAQ. The CDR3 spans 15 residues. The ends lost 4 bases at V and 0 bases at J; junction bases unmatched: 4. From RNA transcripts, TCR beta CDR3 regions were amplified. HTBI primers were the set used in a first-round RT-PCR of the TCR CDR3. TCRdb recomputed calls from the multiplex PCR reads with MiXCR, one row per CDR3 protein. The sample has more than 550,000 distinct CDR3 sequences, 18% seen once. Study-level findings and limits: Clonotypes that were expanded in thyroid above 0.001 mostly appeared in blood too.

The TCR was taken from a woman aged 50 to 60 with Graves' hyperthyroidism that later progressed to Graves' ophthalmopathy. The sequencing input was blood. The genes are TRBV7-8 and TRBJ2-3; 7 bases map to TRBD2. The CDR3 DNA is TGTGCCAGCAGCTACCAAGCGGGGAGCACAGATACGCAGTATTTT. It specifies CASSYQAGSTDTQYF.